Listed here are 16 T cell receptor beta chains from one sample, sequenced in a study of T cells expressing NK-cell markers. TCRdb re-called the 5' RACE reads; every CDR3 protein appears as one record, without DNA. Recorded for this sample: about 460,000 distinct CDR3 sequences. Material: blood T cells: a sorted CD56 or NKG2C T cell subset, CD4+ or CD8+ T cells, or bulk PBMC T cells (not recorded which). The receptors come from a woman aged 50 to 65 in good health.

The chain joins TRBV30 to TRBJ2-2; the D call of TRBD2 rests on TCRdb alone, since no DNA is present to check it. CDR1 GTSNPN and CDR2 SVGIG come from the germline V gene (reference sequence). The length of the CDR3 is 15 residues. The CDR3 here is CAFQPGTSATGELFF.

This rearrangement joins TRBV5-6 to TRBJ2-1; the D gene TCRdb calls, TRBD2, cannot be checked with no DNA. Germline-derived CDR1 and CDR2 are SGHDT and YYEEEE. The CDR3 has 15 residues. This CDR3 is CASSPTSIFPNEQFF.

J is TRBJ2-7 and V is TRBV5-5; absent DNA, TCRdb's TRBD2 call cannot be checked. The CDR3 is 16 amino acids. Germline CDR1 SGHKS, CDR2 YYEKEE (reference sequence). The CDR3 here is CASSLDGPFSTYEQYF.

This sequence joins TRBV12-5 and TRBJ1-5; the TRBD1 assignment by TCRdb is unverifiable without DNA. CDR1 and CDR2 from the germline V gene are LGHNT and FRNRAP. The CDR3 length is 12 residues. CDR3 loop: CASGRDVQPQHF. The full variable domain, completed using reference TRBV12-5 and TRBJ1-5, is DARVTQTPRHKVTEMGQEVTMRCQPILGHNTVFWYRQTMMQGLELLAYFRNRAPLDDSGMPKDRFSAEMPDATLATLKIQPSEPRDSAVYFCASGRDVQPQHFGDGTRLSIL.

The CDR3 loop reads CSGGTGLEQFF. The chain is built from TRBV20-1 and TRBJ2-1; TCRdb's assignment of TRBD1 cannot be checked, as there is no DNA. CDR1 is DFQATT, CDR2 SNEGSKA, per germline (reference sequence). The CDR3 runs to 11 residues.

The CDR3: CSAGDSGRRISYEQYF. J is TRBJ2-7 and V is TRBV20-1. Germline values: CDR1 DFQATT, CDR2 SNEGSKA (reference sequence). The CDR3 spans 16 residues.

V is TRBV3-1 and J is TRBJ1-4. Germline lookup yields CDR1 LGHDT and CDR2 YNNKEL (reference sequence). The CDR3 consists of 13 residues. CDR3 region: CASSQDGNEKLFF. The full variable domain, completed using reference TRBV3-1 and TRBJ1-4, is DTAVSQTPKYLVTQMGNDKSIKCEQNLGHDTMYWYKQDSKKFLKIMFSYNNKELIINETVPNRFSPKSPDKAHLNLHINSLELGDSAVYFCASSQDGNEKLFFGSGTQLSVL.

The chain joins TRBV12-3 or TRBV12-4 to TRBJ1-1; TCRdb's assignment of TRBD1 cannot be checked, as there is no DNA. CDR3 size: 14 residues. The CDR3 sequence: CASSAGQRNTEAFF.

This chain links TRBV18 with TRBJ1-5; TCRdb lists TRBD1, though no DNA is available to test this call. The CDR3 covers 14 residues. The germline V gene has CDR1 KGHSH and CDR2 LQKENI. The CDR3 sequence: CASSPVLSNQPQHF.

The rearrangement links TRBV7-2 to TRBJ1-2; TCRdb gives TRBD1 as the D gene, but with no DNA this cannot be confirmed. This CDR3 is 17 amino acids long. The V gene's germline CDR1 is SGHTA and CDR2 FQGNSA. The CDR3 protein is CASSLGGPGQGGGGYTF. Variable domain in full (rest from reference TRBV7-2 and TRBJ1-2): GAGVSQSPSNKVTEKGKDVELRCDPISGHTALYWYRQSLGQGLEFLIYFQGNSAPDKSGLPSDRFSAERTGGSVSTLTIQRTQQEDSAVYLCASSLGGPGQGGGGYTFGSGTRLTVV.

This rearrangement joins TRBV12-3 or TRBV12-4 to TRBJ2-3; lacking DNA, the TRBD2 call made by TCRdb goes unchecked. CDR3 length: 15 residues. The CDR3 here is CASSWVAGGTDTQYF.

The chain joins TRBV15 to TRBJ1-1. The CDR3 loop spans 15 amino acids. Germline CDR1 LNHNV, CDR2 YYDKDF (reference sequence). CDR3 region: CATSRDPGLNTEAFF.

CDR3 protein: CASSRGAGTNSNQPQHF. This chain joins TRBV12-3 or TRBV12-4 and TRBJ1-5; TCRdb returns TRBD1, unconfirmable since there is no DNA. This CDR3 spans 17 amino acids.

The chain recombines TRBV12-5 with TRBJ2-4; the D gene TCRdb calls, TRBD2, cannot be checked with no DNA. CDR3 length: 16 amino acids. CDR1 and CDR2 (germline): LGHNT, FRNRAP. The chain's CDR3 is CASGLGLAVAKNIQYF.

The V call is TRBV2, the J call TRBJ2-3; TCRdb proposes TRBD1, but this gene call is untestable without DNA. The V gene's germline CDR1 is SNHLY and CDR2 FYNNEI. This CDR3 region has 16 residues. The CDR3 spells CASSEALQAAGDTQYF.

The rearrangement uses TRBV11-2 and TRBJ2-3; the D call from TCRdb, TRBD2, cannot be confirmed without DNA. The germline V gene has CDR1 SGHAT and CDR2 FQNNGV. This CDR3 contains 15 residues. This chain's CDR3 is CASSPIAGVTDTQYF.